These T cell receptor beta chains were read from a single sample in a study of blood T cell repertoires in COVID-19. The repertoire was sequenced with immunoSEQ multiplex PCR; TCRdb's copy has only in-frame clones and lacks some. The table records tens of thousands of clones, approximately 86% of them present only once. Source material: peripheral blood. The receptors shown here come from a woman over 75 with acute or convalescent COVID-19. Both conserved end residues are part of each CDR3. The D gene is left open where the match is weak. Where a row states a size, it is once, few, many or the class of an expanded clone; other rows omit it.

size,V,J,D,CDR3,DNA
-,TRBV5-8,TRBJ1-2,TRBD1,CASPSTGGFVNYGYTF,TGTGCCAGCCCCTCAACAGGGGGGTTTGTCAACTATGGCTACACCTTC
-,TRBV9,TRBJ2-7,TRBD1,CASSVGGQGSYEQYF,TGTGCCAGCAGCGTAGGGGGACAGGGGTCCTACGAGCAGTACTTC
-,TRBV19,TRBJ1-4,-,CASSITATNEKLFF,TGTGCCAGTAGTATAACTGCAACTAATGAAAAACTGTTTTTT
-,TRBV19,TRBJ2-5,-,CASSMATGWEETQYF,TGTGCCAGTAGTATGGCAACAGGGTGGGAAGAGACCCAGTACTTC
-,TRBV5-4,TRBJ2-7,-,CASRLQGTNEQYF,TGTGCCAGCAGGCTCCAGGGGACCAACGAGCAGTACTTC
-,TRBV5-1,TRBJ2-7,TRBD1,CASSLGPDGTGSYEQYF,TGCGCCAGCAGCTTGGGGCCGGACGGGACAGGGTCCTACGAGCAGTACTTC
-,TRBV6-2/TRBV6-3,TRBJ1-2,-,CASSLDNGQTNYGYTF,TGTGCCAGCAGTTTAGACAACGGACAGACTAACTATGGCTACACCTTC
-,TRBV10-3,TRBJ2-3,TRBD2,CAISGSSGVKDTQYF,TGTGCCATCAGTGGGTCGAGCGGGGTTAAAGATACGCAGTATTTT
-,TRBV18,TRBJ1-2,TRBD1,CASSPLPPQGVNGYTF,TGTGCCAGCTCACCATTGCCCCCTCAGGGGGTTAATGGCTACACCTTC
-,TRBV7-6,TRBJ2-2,TRBD2,CASSLRLAGEVGELFF,TGTGCCAGCAGCCTCCGACTAGCGGGGGAGGTCGGGGAGCTGTTTTTT
-,TRBV6-6,TRBJ2-7,-,CASSSRGSYEQYF,TGTGCCAGCAGTTCCCGGGGATCCTACGAGCAGTACTTC
-,TRBV5-8,TRBJ2-5,TRBD2,CASNPGLAGLGTQYF,TGTGCCAGCAACCCGGGACTAGCGGGGCTGGGGACCCAGTACTTC
-,TRBV11-1,TRBJ2-1,TRBD2,CASSSPRSGGVNEQFF,TGTGCCAGCAGCTCCCCGAGAAGCGGGGGGGTCAATGAGCAGTTCTTC
few,TRBV7-2,TRBJ1-2,-,CASSLENLYGYTF,TGTGCCAGCAGCTTGGAGAATCTCTATGGCTACACCTTC
-,TRBV7-8,TRBJ1-4,-,CASSLTVEKLFF,TGTGCCAGCAGCTTGACAGTTGAAAAACTGTTTTTT
-,TRBV5-1,TRBJ2-2,-,CASSPRVDTYTGELFF,TGCGCCAGCAGCCCCCGCGTGGACACCTACACCGGGGAGCTGTTTTTT
-,TRBV6-5,TRBJ2-1,TRBD2,CASSPGLGEYNEQFF,TGTGCCAGCAGTCCTGGACTAGGGGAATACAATGAGCAGTTCTTC
-,TRBV19,TRBJ1-2,-,CASTPRGANYGYTF,TGTGCCAGTACCCCCCGGGGGGCTAACTATGGCTACACCTTC
-,TRBV6-6,TRBJ2-3,TRBD1,CASSYSGQPDTQYF,TGTGCCAGCAGTTACTCGGGACAGCCAGATACGCAGTATTTT
-,TRBV28,TRBJ1-6,TRBD1,CASSRTGSNSPLHF,TGTGCCAGCAGTCGGACAGGATCTAATTCACCCCTCCACTTT
-,TRBV2,TRBJ1-1,-,CASSVMGGAREAFF,TGTGCCAGCAGTGTAATGGGTGGGGCGCGGGAAGCTTTCTTT
-,TRBV9,TRBJ2-1,-,CASSTGLPYNEQFF,TGTGCCAGCAGCACGGGGTTGCCCTACAATGAGCAGTTCTTC
-,TRBV4-2,TRBJ2-2,TRBD2,CASSQEGVAGGPPGELFF,TGTGCCAGCAGCCAAGAGGGGGTCGCGGGGGGGCCCCCCGGGGAGCTGTTTTTT
-,TRBV7-2,TRBJ1-1,-,CASSQGPRAFF,TGTGCCAGCAGCCAGGGCCCCCGAGCTTTCTTT
-,TRBV5-1,TRBJ1-1,TRBD1,CASSPQGGTGRRGEAFF,TGCGCCAGCAGCCCCCAGGGCGGGACAGGTCGAAGGGGTGAAGCTTTCTTT
-,TRBV9,TRBJ1-1,-,CASSRAVMNTEAFF,TGTGCCAGCAGCAGAGCTGTAATGAACACTGAAGCTTTCTTT